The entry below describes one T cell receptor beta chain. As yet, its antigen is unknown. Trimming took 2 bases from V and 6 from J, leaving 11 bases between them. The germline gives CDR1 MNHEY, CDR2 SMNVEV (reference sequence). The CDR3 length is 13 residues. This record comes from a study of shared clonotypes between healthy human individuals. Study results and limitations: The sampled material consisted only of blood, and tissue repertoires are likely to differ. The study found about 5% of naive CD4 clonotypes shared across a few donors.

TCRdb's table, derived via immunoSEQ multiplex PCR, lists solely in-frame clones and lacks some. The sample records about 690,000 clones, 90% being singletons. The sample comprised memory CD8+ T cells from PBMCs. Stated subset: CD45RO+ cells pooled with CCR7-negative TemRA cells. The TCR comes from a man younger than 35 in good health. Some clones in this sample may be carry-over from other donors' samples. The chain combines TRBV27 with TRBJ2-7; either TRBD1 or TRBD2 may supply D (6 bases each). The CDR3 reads CASSLAWGAEQYF. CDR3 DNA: TGTGCCAGCAGTTTAGCGTGGGGGGCCGAGCAGTACTTC.